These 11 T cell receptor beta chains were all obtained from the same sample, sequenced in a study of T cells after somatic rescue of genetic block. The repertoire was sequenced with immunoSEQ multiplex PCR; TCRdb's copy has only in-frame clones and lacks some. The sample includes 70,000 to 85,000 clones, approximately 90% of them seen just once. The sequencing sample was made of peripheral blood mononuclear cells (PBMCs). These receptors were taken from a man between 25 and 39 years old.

CDR3 coding DNA: TGTGCCAGCAGTTCGGGGGCCGAGCAGTTCTTC. Translated: CASSSGAEQFF. This chain connects TRBV6-6 to TRBJ2-1; D might be TRBD1 or TRBD2, each matching 6 bases. V lost 4 bases and J lost 10, with 8 bases in between. Germline-derived CDR1 and CDR2 are MNHNY and SVGAGI (reference sequence). CDR3 size: 11 residues.

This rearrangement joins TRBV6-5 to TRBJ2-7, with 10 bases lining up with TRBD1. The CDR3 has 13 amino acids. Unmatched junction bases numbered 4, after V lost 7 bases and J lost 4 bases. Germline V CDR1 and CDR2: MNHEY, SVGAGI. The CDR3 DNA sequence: TGTGCCAGCAAGACAGGGGGCGGTTACGAGCAGTACTTC. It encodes CASKTGGGYEQYF.

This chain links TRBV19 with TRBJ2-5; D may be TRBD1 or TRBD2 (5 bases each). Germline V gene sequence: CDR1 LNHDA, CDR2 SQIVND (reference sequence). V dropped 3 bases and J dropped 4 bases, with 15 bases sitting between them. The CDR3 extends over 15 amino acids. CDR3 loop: CASSINEGRLETQYF. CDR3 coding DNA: TGTGCCAGTAGTATTAACGAGGGGCGGTTAGAGACCCAGTACTTC.

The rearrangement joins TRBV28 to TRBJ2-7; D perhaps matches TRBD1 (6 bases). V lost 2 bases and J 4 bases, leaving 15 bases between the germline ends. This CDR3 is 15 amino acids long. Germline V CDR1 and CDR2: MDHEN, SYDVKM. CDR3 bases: TGTGCCAGCAGTTTAGGGACAAATTTCCGATACGAGCAGTACTTC. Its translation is CASSLGTNFRYEQYF.

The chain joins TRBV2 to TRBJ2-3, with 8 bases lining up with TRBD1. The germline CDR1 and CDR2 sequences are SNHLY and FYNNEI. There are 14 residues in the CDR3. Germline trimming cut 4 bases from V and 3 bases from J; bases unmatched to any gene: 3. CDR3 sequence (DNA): TGTGCCAGCAGTGGACAGGGGCGAACAGATACGCAGTATTTT. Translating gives CASSGQGRTDTQYF. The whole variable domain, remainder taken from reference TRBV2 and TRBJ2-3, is EPEVTQTPSHQVTQMGQEVILRCVPISNHLYFYWYRQILGQKVEFLVSFYNNEISEKSEIFDDQFSVERPDGSNFTLKIRSTKLEDSAMYFCASSGQGRTDTQYFGPGTRLTVL.

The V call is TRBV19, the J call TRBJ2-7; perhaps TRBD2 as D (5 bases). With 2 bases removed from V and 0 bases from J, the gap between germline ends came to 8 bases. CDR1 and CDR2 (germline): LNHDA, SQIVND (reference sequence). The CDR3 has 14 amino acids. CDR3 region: CASSIKAVSYEQYF. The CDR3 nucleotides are TGTGCCAGTAGTATAAAAGCGGTCTCCTACGAGCAGTACTTC.

The CDR3 is CASSLAGQGSDTQYF. DNA for the CDR3: TGTGCCAGCAGTTTAGCAGGACAGGGGTCAGATACGCAGTATTTT. J is TRBJ2-3 and V is TRBV27; 9 bases line up with TRBD1. Germline V gene data show CDR1 as MNHEY and CDR2 as SMNVEV (reference sequence). The CDR3 spans 15 residues. Unmatched junction bases numbered 4, after V lost 2 bases and J lost 4 bases.

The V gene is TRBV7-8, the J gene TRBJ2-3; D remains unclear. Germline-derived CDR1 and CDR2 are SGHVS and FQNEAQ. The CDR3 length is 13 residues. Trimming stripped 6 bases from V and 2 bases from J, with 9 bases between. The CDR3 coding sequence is TGTGCCAGCAGTCGGACCATCACAGATACGCAGTATTTT. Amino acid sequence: CASSRTITDTQYF.

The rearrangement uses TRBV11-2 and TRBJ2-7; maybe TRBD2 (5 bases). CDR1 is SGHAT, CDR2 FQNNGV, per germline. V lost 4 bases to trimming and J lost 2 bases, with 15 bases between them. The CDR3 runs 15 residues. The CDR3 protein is CASSSWVGVAYEQYF. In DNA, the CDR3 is TGTGCCAGCAGCTCCTGGGTGGGAGTGGCCTACGAGCAGTACTTC. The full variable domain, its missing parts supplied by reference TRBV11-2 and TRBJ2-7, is EAGVAQSPRYKIIEKRQSVAFWCNPISGHATLYWYQQILGQGPKLLIQFQNNGVVDDSQLPKDRFSAERLKGVDSTLKIQPAKLEDSAVYLCASSSWVGVAYEQYFGPGTRLTVT.

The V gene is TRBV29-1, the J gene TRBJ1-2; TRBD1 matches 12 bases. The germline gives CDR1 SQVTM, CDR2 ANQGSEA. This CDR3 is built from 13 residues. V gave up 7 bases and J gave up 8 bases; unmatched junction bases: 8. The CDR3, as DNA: TGCAGCGCCAGTACCGGGACAGGGGGCGGCTACACCTTC. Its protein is CSASTGTGGGYTF.

In DNA, the CDR3 is TGTGCCAGTAGTATTAGCCGGAACGAGCAATCAAGGCCCCAGCATTTT. Residues: CASSISRNEQSRPQHF. The V and J genes are TRBV19 and TRBJ1-5, with no clear D. The germline V and J ends were trimmed by 3 bases and 9 bases, with 21 bases remaining between them. CDR1 is LNHDA and CDR2 is SQIVND in the germline V gene (reference sequence). The CDR3 loop spans 16 amino acids.